A single sample gave rise to the 13 T cell receptor beta chains below, sequenced in a study of shared clonotypes between healthy human individuals. CD45RO negativity and positive selection for CCR7 defined naive CD8 cells, a population that excluded terminally differentiated effector memory CD45RA+ cells. Repertoires were generated with immunoSEQ multiplex PCR, while TCRdb's copy carries only in-frame clones and drops some. In the table there are some 740,000 clones, around 93% of which are singletons. Sequencing used naive CD8+ T cells sorted from blood. The receptor set was obtained from a man aged 25 to 45 in good health.

V usage is TRBV4-3 and J usage is TRBJ2-7, with TRBD1 matching over 9 bases. This CDR3 comprises 15 residues. V shed 2 bases, J shed 2 bases, and the junction held 4 bases outside the gene matches. Germline-derived CDR1 and CDR2 are LGHNA and YSLEER. CDR3 nucleotides: TGCGCCAGCAGCCAATCTAGACAGGGGGCCTACGAGCAGTACTTC. Encoded protein: CASSQSRQGAYEQYF.

The chain employs TRBV6-5 and TRBJ1-1, with TRBD1 as a possible D gene (5 bases). Germline CDR1 is MNHEY and CDR2 is SVGAGI. The CDR3 sequence is 15 residues long. Trimming removed 0 bases at V and 5 bases at J, with 13 bases between. The CDR3 loop reads CASSYSIAGGTEAFF. CDR3 bases: TGTGCCAGCAGTTACTCGATCGCGGGGGGAACTGAAGCTTTCTTT.

The V gene is TRBV10-3, the J gene TRBJ1-2, with no clear D. The V gene lost 3 bases and the J gene lost 5 bases, with 10 bases spanning the gap. The CDR3 is 13 amino acids. Germline values: CDR1 ENHRY, CDR2 SYGVKD. Here the CDR3 reads CAISEISTYGYTF. The CDR3 DNA follows: TGTGCCATCAGTGAAATAAGTACTTATGGCTACACCTTC.

This chain uses TRBV7-8 with TRBJ2-3, with 14 bases aligning to TRBD2. V gave up 3 bases and J gave up 4 bases; unmatched junction bases: 0. This CDR3 is 15 amino acids long. Germline-derived CDR1 and CDR2 are SGHVS and FQNEAQ. The CDR3 nucleotides are TGTGCCAGCAGCTTGGGACTAGCGGGAGCAGATACGCAGTATTTT. Its translation is CASSLGLAGADTQYF.

This clone showed up just once. The CDR3 nucleotides are TGTGCCAGCAGTTTGCCAAGAGGACAGGGGGGCTCCTACGAGCAGTACTTC. As protein: CASSLPRGQGGSYEQYF. The chain employs TRBV28 and TRBJ2-7; 10 bases align to TRBD1. Germline-derived CDR1 and CDR2 are MDHEN and SYDVKM. V trimming: 3 bases; J trimming: 0 bases; junction bases outside the gene matches: 8. The CDR3 extends over 17 amino acids.

The V and J genes are TRBV6-5 and TRBJ2-7; 8 bases are a match to TRBD1. The germline gives CDR1 MNHEY, CDR2 SVGAGI. The CDR3 is made up of 12 amino acids. With 6 bases clipped from V and 4 bases from J, the junction kept 2 bases outside the gene matches. In DNA, the CDR3 is TGTGCCAGCAGCACAGGGGGGTACGAGCAGTACTTC. Its translation is CASSTGGYEQYF.

The chain couples TRBV5-1 to TRBJ2-7; a weak D match, TRBD1 (6 bases). V was trimmed by 4 bases and J by 0 bases, leaving 14 bases between them. This CDR3 contains 15 residues. Germline V gives CDR1 SGHRS, CDR2 YFSETQ. The CDR3 DNA sequence: TGCGCCAGCAGCCCAGGAATGGGGGCCTCCTACGAGCAGTACTTC. Translation: CASSPGMGASYEQYF.

This CDR3 is CASSVARIEGITDTQYF. The CDR3 DNA follows: TGTGCCAGCAGCGTAGCTCGCATAGAGGGAATCACAGATACGCAGTATTTT. V gene TRBV9 combines with J gene TRBJ2-3, with D possibly matching TRBD2 (5 bases). This CDR3 has 17 amino acids. CDR1 is SGDLS and CDR2 is YYNGEE in the germline V gene. V shed 0 bases and J shed 2 bases, with 16 bases lying between them.

The J gene is TRBJ2-3, the V gene TRBV4-1; D is undetermined. CDR3 length: 15 amino acids. The V and J ends lost 0 bases and 4 bases respectively, with 11 bases between them. Looked up from germline, CDR1 is MGHRA and CDR2 is YSYEKL. The CDR3 reads CASSQESAAADTQYF. CDR3 coding DNA: TGCGCCAGCAGCCAAGAGAGCGCCGCGGCAGATACGCAGTATTTT.

The chain carries TRBV15 and TRBJ1-2; no reliable D call. CDR3 length equals 14 residues. The V gene's germline CDR1 is LNHNV and CDR2 YYDKDF (reference sequence). Trimming shortened V by 3 bases and J by 4 bases, and 12 bases separated the two germline ends. The CDR3 sequence: CATSSLRFPYGYTF. CDR3 DNA sequence: TGTGCCACCAGCAGTCTAAGGTTCCCCTATGGCTACACCTTC.

V is TRBV11-2 and J is TRBJ2-1; D is unclear. Trimming left V 1 base short and J 4 bases short, with 17 bases between. Germline loops: CDR1 SGHAT, CDR2 FQNNGV. This CDR3 contains 17 residues. The CDR3 DNA sequence: TGTGCCAGCAGCTTAGGTCCACGTGACTGGAGATACAATGAGCAGTTCTTC. It codes for CASSLGPRDWRYNEQFF. The whole variable domain, filled in from reference TRBV11-2 and TRBJ2-1, reads EAGVAQSPRYKIIEKRQSVAFWCNPISGHATLYWYQQILGQGPKLLIQFQNNGVVDDSQLPKDRFSAERLKGVDSTLKIQPAKLEDSAVYLCASSLGPRDWRYNEQFFGPGTRLTVL.

The genes are TRBV11-2 and TRBJ2-4; D may correspond to TRBD1 or TRBD2 (5 bases each). V dropped 6 bases and J dropped 6 bases, with 15 bases sitting between them. The CDR3 runs to 14 residues. The germline CDR1 and CDR2 sequences are SGHAT and FQNNGV. CDR3 in amino acids: CASSRRDHGNIQYF. The CDR3 coding sequence is TGTGCCAGCAGTCGCCGGGACCATGGAAACATTCAGTACTTC.

The chain is built from TRBV29-1 and TRBJ2-1; the D is unclear. In germline, CDR1 is SQVTM, CDR2 ANQGSEA. V lost 4 bases and J 8 bases, leaving 9 bases between the germline ends. This CDR3 is built from 11 residues. CDR3 residues: CSVAAGDEQFF. CDR3 coding DNA: TGCAGCGTTGCTGCCGGCGATGAGCAGTTCTTC.